This T cell receptor beta chain was recovered during a study of T cell responses to AZD1222 COVID-19 vaccine. Across the study: Researchers grouped second doses given at about 4 or about 12 weeks into one pool. Broader study findings: The study found vaccine-associated CD4 TCRs spanning spike, dominant at 160-218 and 743-854.

The CDR3 has 17 amino acids. Germline CDR1 is LGHDT and CDR2 is YNNKEL (reference sequence). J lost 8 bases, V lost 1 base, and 16 bases had no gene match. As to this clone: Its matching antigen is unknown.

Profiled with immunoSEQ multiplex PCR; TCRdb holds only in-frame clones, not every one. The data contain some 150,000 clones, about 92% of them seen just once; the ten biggest clones take up 18%. The sample here was peripheral blood, taken on day 0 of AZD1222 vaccination. The rearrangement joins TRBV3-1 (or the pseudogene TRBV3-2) to TRBJ1-2; 7 nucleotides match TRBD1. The receptor's source is an adult in good health. CDR3 in amino acids: CASSQVNRGFTTQGYTF. As DNA, the CDR3 is TGTGCCAGCAGCCAAGTTAACAGGGGTTTTACTACTCAAGGCTACACCTTC.